This T cell receptor (beta chain) was profiled in a study of shared clonotypes between healthy human individuals. Study details: A donor's plate count was three for CD4 naive and three for CD4 memory; CD8 naive had two and CD8 memory one. Study-level findings and limits: Naive subsets tended to show greater estimated richness than memory subsets. Around 4.9% of naive CD4 clonotypes were shared across four donors.

This clone was seen a handful of times. Its matching antigen is unknown. V gave up 4 bases and J gave up 0 bases; unmatched junction bases: 6. Looked up from germline, CDR1 is MNHNS and CDR2 is SASEGT. This CDR3 has 15 amino acids. The test was conducted at deep level. Libraries were prepared by immunoSEQ multiplex PCR; TCRdb keeps only in-frame clonotypes and omits some of them. The sample has under 650,000 clones; 96% are singletons. The receptor was derived from a woman under 40 in good health. The V call is TRBV6-1, the J call TRBJ2-7, with 7 bases lining up with TRBD1. The sequenced sample was naive CD4+ T cells sorted from blood. Indicated subset: CD45RA+ positively selected. CDR3 DNA: TGTGCCAGCAGTGTACAGGGGTCGAGCTCCTACGAGCAGTACTTC. As protein: CASSVQGSSSYEQYF.